This T cell receptor beta chain emerged from a study of blood T cells in healthy people across ages. The study's findings and limits: Conclusively comparing naive with antigen-experienced cells was impossible with unsorted PBMCs. CMV status of donors was not determined, possibly confounding expanded clonotype changes.

Trimming removed 6 bases from V and 1 base from J, with 10 bases in between. CDR3 size: 13 residues. From germline, CDR1 is DFQATT and CDR2 SNEGSKA (reference sequence). A remark on this clonotype: Antigen: not known.

Sample-barcoded 5' priming and a J-beta primer mix drove a second PCR of roughly 6 to 12 cycles. TCRdb reprocessed the 5' RACE reads with MiXCR, giving one entry per CDR3 protein. The profile shows under 2 million distinct CDR3 sequences, about 31% of them singletons. This sequence joins TRBV20-1 and TRBJ1-3; D ambiguous. The specimen was blood. The sequence came from a woman aged 25 to 45 in good health. CDR3 sequence reads: CSAPKASGNTIYF. The CDR3 DNA reads TGCAGTGCCCCAAAGGCTTCTGGAAACACCATATATTTT.